This T cell receptor (beta chain) was found in a study of CD8 T cells in Susac syndrome. TEMRA cells were FACS-enriched, while CD8+ and CD4+ T cells were negatively isolated. After extraction with the RNeasy kit, about 0.45 to 1 ug of the RNA was reverse transcribed using random hexamers. In TCRdb, the immunoSEQ multiplex PCR reads were re-called with MiXCR into one record per CDR3 protein. Of roughly 140,000 distinct CDR3 sequences in the sample, over 85% are singletons; the top ten hold 0.25% to 0.3%. Germline-derived CDR1 and CDR2 are KGHDR and SFDVKD. The CDR3 covers 15 residues. V was trimmed by 7 bases and J by 4 bases, leaving 17 bases between them.

The receptor was isolated from a human donor in good health. The chain is built from TRBV24-1 and TRBJ2-3; no definite D call. The sequenced sample was CD8+ T cells from PBMCs. The CDR3 DNA reads TGTGCCACCAGCAGTTTCCCTCGGGCCGCAGATACGCAGTATTTT. Protein sequence: CATSSFPRAADTQYF.